This T cell receptor (beta chain) was found in a study of blood T cells in healthy people across ages. Whole-study findings and limits: It was not possible, with unsorted PBMCs, to conclusively compare naive and antigen-experienced cells. Both higher diversity and more naive CD4+ cells marked long-lived donors when set against aged donors.

A second 7 to 11 cycle PCR used barcoded and J-beta primers. TCRdb processed the 5' RACE reads anew with MiXCR; each CDR3 protein has one entry. In the table there are around 750,000 distinct CDR3 sequences, less than 70% of which are singletons. For every donor, a draw yielded around 10 milliliters of peripheral blood. The V gene's germline CDR1 is MNHEY and CDR2 SMNVEV (reference sequence). V was shortened by 5 bases and J by 10 bases, with 21 bases between the two germline ends. The CDR3 spans 16 residues. This clonotype has a single count. Its antigen remains unknown. This TCR came from a man older than 75 in good health. The sequenced sample was blood. The chain recombines TRBV27 with TRBJ1-6, with D tentatively TRBD1 (5 bases). The CDR3 nucleotides are TGTGCCAGCAGTCCGAGTCAGGGCCATCACGGATCACCCCTCCACTTT. Translated, it gives CASSPSQGHHGSPLHF.